These 8 T cell receptor beta chains were sequenced from one sample in a study of cytomegalovirus exposure and HLA in healthy donors. The PCR had 60 Vbeta and 13 Jbeta primers. Sequencing was performed with immunoSEQ multiplex PCR; in TCRdb, only in-frame clones are kept and a portion is missing. The repertoire has 180,000 or so clones, about 82% of them found once; the top ten carry around 1.9%. Sequencing was carried out using PBMCs. These receptors all come from a woman in her twenties or thirties in good health and CMV-seronegative.

The gene calls are TRBV18 and TRBJ2-7; perhaps TRBD1 as D (5 bases). Germline values: CDR1 KGHSH, CDR2 LQKENI. The CDR3 spans 12 residues. V shed 2 bases and J shed 5 bases, with 7 bases lying between them. The CDR3 is CASSPGANEQYF. The CDR3 nucleotides read TGTGCCAGCTCACCAGGGGCCAACGAGCAGTACTTC.

The V gene is TRBV11-2, the J gene TRBJ1-2; TRBD1 agrees at 12 bases. CDR1 is SGHAT, CDR2 FQNNGV, per germline. This CDR3 region has 15 residues. J was trimmed by 9 bases and V by 4 bases; bases with no gene match: 9. DNA of the CDR3: TGTGCCAGCAGCTCCGCCGGGACAGGGGGCGCGAGCTACACCTTC. It encodes CASSSAGTGGASYTF.

This rearrangement joins TRBV19 to TRBJ1-4; D is undetermined. V lost 5 bases and J lost 6, with 10 bases in between. CDR1 is LNHDA, CDR2 SQIVND, per germline (reference sequence). This CDR3 spans 13 amino acids. CDR3 nucleotides: TGTGCCAGTAGTCGAGGGATTCATGAAAAACTGTTTTTT. This gives the protein CASSRGIHEKLFF. Combining the CDR3 with reference TRBV19 and TRBJ1-4 gives the whole variable domain DGGITQSPKYLFRKEGQNVTLSCEQNLNHDAMYWYRQDPGQGLRLIYYSQIVNDFQKGDIAEGYSVSREKKESFPLTVTSAQKNPTAFYLCASSRGIHEKLFFGSGTQLSVL.

The chain employs TRBV29-1 and TRBJ2-7; TRBD1 is a possible D gene (6 bases). Germline loops: CDR1 SQVTM, CDR2 ANQGSEA. V lost 1 base to trimming and J lost 7 bases, with 14 bases between them. The CDR3 sequence is 13 residues long. CDR3 loop: CSVEGGQGSEQYF. The CDR3, as DNA: TGCAGCGTTGAAGGGGGCCAGGGGAGTGAGCAGTACTTC.

This clone was seen more than once but under ten times. The chain is built from TRBV6-4 and TRBJ1-1; D may be TRBD1 (5 bases). In germline, CDR1 is MRHNA, CDR2 SNTAGT. This CDR3 spans 18 amino acids. Trimming took 6 bases from V and 4 from J, leaving 27 bases between them. The CDR3 protein is CASSPEAPRQGLGTEAFF. For the CDR3, the DNA is TGTGCCAGCAGCCCCGAAGCCCCCCGCCAGGGTTTGGGCACTGAAGCTTTCTTT.

This clone was detected a few times. V and J are TRBV7-6 and TRBJ2-7, with TRBD1 matching over 7 bases. Germline V gene data show CDR1 as SGHVS and CDR2 as FNYEAQ. With 5 bases clipped from V and 5 bases from J, the junction kept 9 bases outside the gene matches. CDR3 length: 14 residues. CDR3: CASSPRTGEDEQYF. The CDR3 nucleotides are TGTGCCAGCAGCCCGCGGACAGGAGAGGACGAGCAGTACTTC.

The chain links TRBV28 to TRBJ1-1; D gene ambiguous. The V end was cut by 2 bases, the J end by 1 base, with 14 bases between. CDR1 is MDHEN and CDR2 is SYDVKM in the germline V gene. This CDR3 contains 16 residues. The CDR3 is CASSLSEDWANTEAFF. The CDR3 bases are TGTGCCAGCAGTTTAAGTGAAGATTGGGCGAACACTGAAGCTTTCTTT.

The V gene is TRBV9, the J gene TRBJ2-5, with TRBD2 identical over 8 bases. The CDR3 spans 15 residues. The V segment lost 3 bases and the J segment 5 bases; nucleotides outside the gene matches: 9. The V gene's germline CDR1 is SGDLS and CDR2 YYNGEE. This chain's CDR3 is CASSGHVGGAETQYF. CDR3 coding DNA: TGTGCCAGCAGCGGGCACGTCGGGGGGGCGGAGACCCAGTACTTC.